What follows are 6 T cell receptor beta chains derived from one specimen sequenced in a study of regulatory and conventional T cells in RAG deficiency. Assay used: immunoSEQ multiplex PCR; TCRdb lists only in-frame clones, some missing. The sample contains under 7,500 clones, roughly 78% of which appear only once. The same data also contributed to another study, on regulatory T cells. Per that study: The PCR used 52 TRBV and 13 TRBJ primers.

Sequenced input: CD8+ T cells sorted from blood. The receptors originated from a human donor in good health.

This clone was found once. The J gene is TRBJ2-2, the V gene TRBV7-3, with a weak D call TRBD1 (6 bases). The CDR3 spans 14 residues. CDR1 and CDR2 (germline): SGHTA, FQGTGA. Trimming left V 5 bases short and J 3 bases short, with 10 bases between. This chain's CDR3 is CASSIRQDTGELFF. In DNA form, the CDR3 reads TGTGCCAGCAGCATCCGACAGGACACCGGGGAGCTGTTTTTT.

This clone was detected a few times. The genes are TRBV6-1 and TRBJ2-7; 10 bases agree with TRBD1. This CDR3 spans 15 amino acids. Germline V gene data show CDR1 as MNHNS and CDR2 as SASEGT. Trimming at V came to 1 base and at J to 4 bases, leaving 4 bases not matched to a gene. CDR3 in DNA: TGTGCCAGCAGTGAAGGACAGGGGGCAGGTTACGAGCAGTACTTC. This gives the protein CASSEGQGAGYEQYF.

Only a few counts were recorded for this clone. The CDR3 bases are TGCGCCAGCAGCTTGAGACTAGCGGGGGGCGAGCAGTACTTC. This sequence encodes CASSLRLAGGEQYF. The V call is TRBV5-1, the J call TRBJ2-7, with 13 bases aligning to TRBD2. V lost 1 base to trimming and J lost 6 bases; unmatched junction nucleotides: 1. The CDR3 totals 14 residues. The germline gives CDR1 SGHRS, CDR2 YFSETQ.

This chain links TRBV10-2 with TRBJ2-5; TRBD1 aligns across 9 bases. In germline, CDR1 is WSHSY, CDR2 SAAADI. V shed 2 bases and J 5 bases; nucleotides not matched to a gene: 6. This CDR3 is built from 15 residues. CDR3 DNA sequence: TGCGCCAGCAGTGAGACAGGGGGCATGGGGGAGACCCAGTACTTC. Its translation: CASSETGGMGETQYF.

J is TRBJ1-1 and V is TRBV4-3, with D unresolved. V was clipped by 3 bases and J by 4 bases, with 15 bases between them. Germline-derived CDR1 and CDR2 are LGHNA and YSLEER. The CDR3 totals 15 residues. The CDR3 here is CASSQEELRGTEAFF. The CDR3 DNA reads TGCGCCAGCAGCCAGGAGGAACTCCGGGGCACTGAAGCTTTCTTT.

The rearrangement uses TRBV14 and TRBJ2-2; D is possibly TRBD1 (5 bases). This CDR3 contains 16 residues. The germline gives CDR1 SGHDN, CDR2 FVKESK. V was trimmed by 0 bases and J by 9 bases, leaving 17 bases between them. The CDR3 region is CASSQDGRTITRELFF. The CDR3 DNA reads TGTGCCAGCAGCCAAGACGGTAGGACAATTACCCGGGAGCTGTTTTTT.